This entry features one T cell receptor beta chain sequence. Produced via immunoSEQ multiplex PCR; TCRdb's table is partial and in-frame only. Of 55,000 to 65,000 clones listed, roughly four fifths are singletons. The data are from a study of radiotherapy plus CTLA-4 blockade in lung cancer. Trimming left V 2 bases short and J 2 bases short, with 10 bases between. Germline CDR1 is MGHRA and CDR2 is YSYEKL. The CDR3 covers 15 residues. V and J are TRBV4-1 and TRBJ2-1; D remains unclear. This clonotype was obtained from a human donor with non-small cell lung cancer who had a complete response to radiotherapy plus ipilimumab. Sample: peripheral blood, taken from a patient treated with radiotherapy plus ipilimumab. CDR3 region: CASSQLVSPYNEQFF. The CDR3 nucleotides read TGCGCCAGCAGCCAACTAGTTTCCCCCTACAATGAGCAGTTCTTC.